This T cell receptor beta chain was found in a study of cytomegalovirus exposure and HLA in healthy donors. The V end lost 0 bases, the J end lost 1 base, and 8 bases lay between the germline ends. Germline CDR1 and CDR2: KGHSH and LQKENI. The CDR3 consists of 15 residues. Generated by immunoSEQ multiplex PCR, the TCRdb table keeps only in-frame clones and is missing some. The sample has about 110,000 clones, approximately 94% seen once. V is TRBV18 and J is TRBJ2-3, with D possibly matching TRBD2 (6 bases). This sequence originates from a woman aged 18-29 years in good health and CMV-seronegative. Material for sequencing was PBMCs. In DNA form, the CDR3 reads TGTGCCAGCTCACCACCCCCGGGGGGCACAGATACGCAGTATTTT. It is translated as CASSPPPGGTDTQYF. Full variable domain (remainder filled in from reference TRBV18 and TRBJ2-3): NAGVMQNPRHLVRRRGQEARLRCSPMKGHSHVYWYRQLPEEGLKFMVYLQKENIIDESGMPKERFSAEFPKEGPSILRIQQVVRGDSAAYFCASSPPPGGTDTQYFGPGTRLTVL.